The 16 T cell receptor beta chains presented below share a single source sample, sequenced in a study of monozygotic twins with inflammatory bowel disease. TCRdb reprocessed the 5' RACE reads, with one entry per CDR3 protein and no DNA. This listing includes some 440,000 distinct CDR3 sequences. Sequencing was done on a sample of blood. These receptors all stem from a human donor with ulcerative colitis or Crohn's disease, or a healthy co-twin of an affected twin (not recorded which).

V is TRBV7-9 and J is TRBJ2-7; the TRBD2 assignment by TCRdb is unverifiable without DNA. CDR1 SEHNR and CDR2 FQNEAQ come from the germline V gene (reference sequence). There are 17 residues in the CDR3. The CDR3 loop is CASSSRALAGGLYEQYF.

The CDR3 loop reads CASSPRLRQGEETQYF. The rearrangement joins TRBV12-3 or TRBV12-4 to TRBJ2-5; TCRdb selects TRBD1, and the lack of DNA leaves this call unchecked. The CDR3 is 16 residues long.

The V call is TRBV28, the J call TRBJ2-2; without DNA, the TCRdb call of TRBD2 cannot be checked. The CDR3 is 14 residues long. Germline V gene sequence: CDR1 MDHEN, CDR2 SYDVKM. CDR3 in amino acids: CASSPSGATGELFF.

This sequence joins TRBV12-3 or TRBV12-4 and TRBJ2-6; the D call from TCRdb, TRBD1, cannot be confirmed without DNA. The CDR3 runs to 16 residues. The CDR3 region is CASSLSGDTRANVLTF.

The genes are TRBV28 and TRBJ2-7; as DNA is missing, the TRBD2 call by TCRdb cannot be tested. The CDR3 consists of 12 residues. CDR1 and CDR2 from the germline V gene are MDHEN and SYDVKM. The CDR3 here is CASTSAVHEQYF.

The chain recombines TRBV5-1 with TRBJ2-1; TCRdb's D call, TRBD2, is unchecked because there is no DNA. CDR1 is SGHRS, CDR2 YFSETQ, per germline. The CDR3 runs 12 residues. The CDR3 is CASSLEGSKQFF.

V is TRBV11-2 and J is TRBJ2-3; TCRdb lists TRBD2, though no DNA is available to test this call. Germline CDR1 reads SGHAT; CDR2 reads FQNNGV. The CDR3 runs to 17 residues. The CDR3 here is CASSPRRSGRASDTQYF.

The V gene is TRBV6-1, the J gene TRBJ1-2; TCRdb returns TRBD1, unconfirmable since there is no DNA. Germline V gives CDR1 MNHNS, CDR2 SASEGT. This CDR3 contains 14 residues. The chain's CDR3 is CASNQDRAGYGYTF.

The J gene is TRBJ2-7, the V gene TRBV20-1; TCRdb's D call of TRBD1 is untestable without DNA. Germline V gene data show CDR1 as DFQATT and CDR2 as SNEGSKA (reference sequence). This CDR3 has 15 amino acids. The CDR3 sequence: CSANRARSPSYEQYF.

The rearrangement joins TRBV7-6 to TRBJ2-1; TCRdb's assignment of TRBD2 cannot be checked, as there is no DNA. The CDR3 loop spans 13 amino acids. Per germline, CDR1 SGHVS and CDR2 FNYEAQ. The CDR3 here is CASSSELAGEQFF. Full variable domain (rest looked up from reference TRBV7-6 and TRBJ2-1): GAGVSQSPRYKVTKRGQDVALRCDPISGHVSLYWYRQALGQGPEFLTYFNYEAQQDKSGLPNDRFSAERPEGSISTLTIQRTEQRDSAMYRCASSSELAGEQFFGPGTRLTVL.

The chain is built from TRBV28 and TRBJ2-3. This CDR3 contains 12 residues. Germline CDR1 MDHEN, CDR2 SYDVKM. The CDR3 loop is CASSSRRDTQYF. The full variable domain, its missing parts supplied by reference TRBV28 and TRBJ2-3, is DVKVTQSSRYLVKRTGEKVFLECVQDMDHENMFWYRQDPGLGLRLIYFSYDVKMKEKGDIPEGYSVSREKKERFSLILESASTNQTSMYLCASSSRRDTQYFGPGTRLTVL.

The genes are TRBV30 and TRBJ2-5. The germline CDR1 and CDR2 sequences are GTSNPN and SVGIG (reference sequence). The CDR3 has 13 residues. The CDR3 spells CAWSESSQETQYF.

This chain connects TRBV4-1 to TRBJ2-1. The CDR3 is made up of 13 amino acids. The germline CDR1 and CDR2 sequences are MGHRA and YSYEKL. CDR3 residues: CASSQVAYNEQFF.

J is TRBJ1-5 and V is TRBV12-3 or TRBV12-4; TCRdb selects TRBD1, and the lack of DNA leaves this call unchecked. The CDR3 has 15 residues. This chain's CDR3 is CASSRGTGHNQPQHF.

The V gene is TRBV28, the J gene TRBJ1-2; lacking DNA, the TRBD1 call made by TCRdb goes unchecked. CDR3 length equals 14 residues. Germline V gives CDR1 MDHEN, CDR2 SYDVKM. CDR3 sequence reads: CASSLRQGGNGYTF.

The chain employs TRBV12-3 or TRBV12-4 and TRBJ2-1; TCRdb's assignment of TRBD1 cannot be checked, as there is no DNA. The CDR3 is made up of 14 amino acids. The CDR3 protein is CASNPPKTYNEQFF.